This note documents a single T cell receptor (beta chain) sequence. What it recognizes is unknown. These data belong to a study of monozygotic twins with inflammatory bowel disease. Whole-study findings and limits: Versus healthy twins, IBD patients showed fewer clonotypes shared with others, especially with disease activity. Among IBD patients, TCRbeta diversity (inverse Simpson) was lower than in healthy co-twins.

Nested PCRs (approximately 16 and 10 cycles, two total) were applied to TCRalpha and TCRbeta cDNA. TCRdb re-analyzed the 5' RACE reads; it lists each CDR3 protein once, without DNA. The sample data list around 410,000 distinct CDR3 sequences. CDR3 size: 14 residues. Per germline, CDR1 SGHTA and CDR2 FQGNSA. This TCR came from a human donor with ulcerative colitis or Crohn's disease, or a healthy co-twin of an affected twin (not recorded which). What was sequenced was blood. This chain uses TRBV7-2 with TRBJ2-4. The chain's CDR3 is CASSLGAAKNIQYF.